This T cell receptor beta chain was identified in a study of cytomegalovirus exposure and HLA in healthy donors. Overall study findings and caveats: Among TCR beta chains, those listed as cytomegalovirus-associated numbered about 160. In vitro checks showed that a few CMV-associated chains really do target CMV antigens. Published work reported that the classifier diagnosed cytomegalovirus status with high specificity and sensitivity.

Concerning this clone itself: The antigen remains undetermined.

Libraries were prepared by immunoSEQ multiplex PCR; TCRdb keeps only in-frame clonotypes and omits some of them. Among fewer than 85,000 clones listed, approximately 96% were seen once. Trimming at V came to 6 bases and at J to 5 bases, leaving 4 bases not matched to a gene. The length of the CDR3 is 14 residues. Germline values: CDR1 SQVTM, CDR2 ANQGSEA. The donors were in the roughly 110-subject validation cohort, distinct from the approximately 610-subject first cohort. Sample: PBMCs. This chain joins TRBV29-1 and TRBJ2-5, with 15 nucleotides matching TRBD2. The receptor comes from a woman under 30 in good health and CMV-seronegative. This CDR3 reads CSVGTSGRYETQYF. CDR3 nucleotide sequence: TGCAGCGTCGGGACTAGCGGGAGGTATGAGACCCAGTACTTC. Variable domain in full (rest from reference TRBV29-1 and TRBJ2-5): SAVISQKPSRDICQRGTSLTIQCQVDSQVTMMFWYRQQPGQSLTLIATANQGSEATYESGFVIDKFPISRPNLTFSTLTVSNMSPEDSSIYLCSVGTSGRYETQYFGPGTRLLVL.